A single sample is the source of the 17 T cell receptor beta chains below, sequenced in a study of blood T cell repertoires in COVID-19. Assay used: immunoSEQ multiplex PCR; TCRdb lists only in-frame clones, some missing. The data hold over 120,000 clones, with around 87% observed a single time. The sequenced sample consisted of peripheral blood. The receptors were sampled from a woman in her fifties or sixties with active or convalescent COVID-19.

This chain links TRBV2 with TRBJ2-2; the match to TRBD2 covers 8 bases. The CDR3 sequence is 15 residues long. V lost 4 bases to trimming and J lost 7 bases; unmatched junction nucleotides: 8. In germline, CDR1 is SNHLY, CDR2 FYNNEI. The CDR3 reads CASSGSGGPGGELFF. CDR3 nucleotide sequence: TGTGCCAGCAGTGGCTCGGGGGGGCCTGGCGGGGAGCTGTTTTTT.

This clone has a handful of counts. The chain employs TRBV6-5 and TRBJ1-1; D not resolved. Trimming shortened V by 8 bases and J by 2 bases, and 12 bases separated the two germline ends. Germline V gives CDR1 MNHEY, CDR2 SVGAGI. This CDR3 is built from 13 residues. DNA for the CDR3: TGTGCCAGCGGGAGGGCGGGAAACACTGAAGCTTTCTTT. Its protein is CASGRAGNTEAFF.

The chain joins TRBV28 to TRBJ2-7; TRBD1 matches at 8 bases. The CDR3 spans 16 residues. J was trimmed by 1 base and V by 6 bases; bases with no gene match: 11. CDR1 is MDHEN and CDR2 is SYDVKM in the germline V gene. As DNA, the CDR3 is TGTGCCAGCAGCCCCGACAGGGGCCACTATTCCTACGAGCAGTACTTC. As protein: CASSPDRGHYSYEQYF.

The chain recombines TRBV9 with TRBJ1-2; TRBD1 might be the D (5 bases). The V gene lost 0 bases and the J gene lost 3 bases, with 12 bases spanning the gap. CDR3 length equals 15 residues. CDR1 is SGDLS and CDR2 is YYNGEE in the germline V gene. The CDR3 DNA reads TGTGCCAGCAGCGTAGCTAGCAGGGAGGACTATGGCTACACCTTC. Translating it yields CASSVASREDYGYTF.

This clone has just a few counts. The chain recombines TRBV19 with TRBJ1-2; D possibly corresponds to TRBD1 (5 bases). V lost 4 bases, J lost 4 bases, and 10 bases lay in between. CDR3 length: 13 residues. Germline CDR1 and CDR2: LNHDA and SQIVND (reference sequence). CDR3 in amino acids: CASSKAQGYGYTF. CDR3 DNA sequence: TGTGCCAGTAGTAAAGCCCAGGGCTATGGCTACACCTTC.

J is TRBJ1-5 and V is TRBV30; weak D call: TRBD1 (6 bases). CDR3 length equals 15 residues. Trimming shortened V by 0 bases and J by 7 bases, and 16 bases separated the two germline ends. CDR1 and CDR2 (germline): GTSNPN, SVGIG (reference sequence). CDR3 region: CAWSVLGGAGQPQHF. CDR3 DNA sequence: TGTGCCTGGAGTGTCTTAGGGGGGGCAGGACAGCCCCAGCATTTT. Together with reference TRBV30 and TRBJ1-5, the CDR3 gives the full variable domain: SQTIHQWPATLVQPVGSPLSLECTVEGTSNPNLYWYRQAAGRGLQLLFYSVGIGQISSEVPQNLSASRPQDRQFILSSKKLLLSDSGFYLCAWSVLGGAGQPQHFGDGTRLSIL.

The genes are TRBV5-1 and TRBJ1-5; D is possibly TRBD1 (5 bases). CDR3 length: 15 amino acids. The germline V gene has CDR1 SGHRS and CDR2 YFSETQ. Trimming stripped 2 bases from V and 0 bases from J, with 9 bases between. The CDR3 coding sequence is TGCGCCAGCAGCTTATTAGGGGATAGCAATCAGCCCCAGCATTTT. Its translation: CASSLLGDSNQPQHF.

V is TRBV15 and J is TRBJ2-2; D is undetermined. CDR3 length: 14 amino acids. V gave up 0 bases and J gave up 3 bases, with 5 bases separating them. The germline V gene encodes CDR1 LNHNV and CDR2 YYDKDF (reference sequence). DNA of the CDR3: TGTGCCACCAGCAGAGAACAGTACACCGGGGAGCTGTTTTTT. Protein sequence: CATSREQYTGELFF.

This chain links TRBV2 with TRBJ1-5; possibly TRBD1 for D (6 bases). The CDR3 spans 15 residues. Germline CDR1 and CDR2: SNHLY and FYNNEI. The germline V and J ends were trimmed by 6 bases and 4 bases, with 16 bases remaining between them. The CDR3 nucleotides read TGTGCCAGCAGGTTTTCAGGGGTTGCAAATCAGCCCCAGCATTTT. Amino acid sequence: CASRFSGVANQPQHF. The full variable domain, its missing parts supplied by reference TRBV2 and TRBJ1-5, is EPEVTQTPSHQVTQMGQEVILRCVPISNHLYFYWYRQILGQKVEFLVSFYNNEISEKSEIFDDQFSVERPDGSNFTLKIRSTKLEDSAMYFCASRFSGVANQPQHFGDGTRLSIL.

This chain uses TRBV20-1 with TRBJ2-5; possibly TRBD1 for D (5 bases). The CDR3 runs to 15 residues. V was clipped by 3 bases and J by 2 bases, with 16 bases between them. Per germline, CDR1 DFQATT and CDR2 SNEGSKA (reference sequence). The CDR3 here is CSASSPGKLQETQYF. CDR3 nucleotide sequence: TGCAGTGCTAGTTCCCCAGGGAAGCTACAAGAGACCCAGTACTTC.

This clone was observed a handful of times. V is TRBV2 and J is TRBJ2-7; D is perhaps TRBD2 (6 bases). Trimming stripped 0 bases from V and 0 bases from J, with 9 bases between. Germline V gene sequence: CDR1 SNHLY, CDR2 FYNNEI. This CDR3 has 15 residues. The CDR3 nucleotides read TGTGCCAGCAGTGAAGCGGGAGGACCCTCCTACGAGCAGTACTTC. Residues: CASSEAGGPSYEQYF.

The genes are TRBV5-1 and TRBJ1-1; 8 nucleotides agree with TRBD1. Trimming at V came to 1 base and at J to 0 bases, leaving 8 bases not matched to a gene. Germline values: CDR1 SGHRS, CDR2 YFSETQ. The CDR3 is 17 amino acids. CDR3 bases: TGCGCCAGCAGCTTGTATGTGACAGGGGTCATGAACACTGAAGCTTTCTTT. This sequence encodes CASSLYVTGVMNTEAFF.

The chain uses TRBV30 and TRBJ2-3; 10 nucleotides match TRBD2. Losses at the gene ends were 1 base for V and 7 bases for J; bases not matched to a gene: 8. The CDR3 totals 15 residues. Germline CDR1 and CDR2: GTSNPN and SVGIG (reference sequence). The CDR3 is CAWSALAGEGNTQYF. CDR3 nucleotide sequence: TGTGCCTGGAGTGCCCTAGCGGGAGAGGGAAATACGCAGTATTTT.

The CDR3 DNA reads TGTGCCAGTAGTGGCCGGACTAGCGGGGCGCTAGAGACCCAGTACTTC. Its translation is CASSGRTSGALETQYF. The V gene is TRBV19, the J gene TRBJ2-5; TRBD2 matches 12 bases. The CDR3 runs 16 residues. Germline-derived CDR1 and CDR2 are LNHDA and SQIVND (reference sequence). V lost 5 bases and J lost 4; bases outside the gene matches: 8.

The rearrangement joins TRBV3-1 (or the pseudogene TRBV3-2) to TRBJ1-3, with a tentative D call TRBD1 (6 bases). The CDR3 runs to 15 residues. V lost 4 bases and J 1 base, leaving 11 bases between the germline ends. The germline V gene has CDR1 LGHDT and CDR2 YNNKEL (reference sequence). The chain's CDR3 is CASSPRTESGNTIYF. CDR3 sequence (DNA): TGTGCCAGCAGCCCAAGGACAGAGTCTGGAAACACCATATATTTT.

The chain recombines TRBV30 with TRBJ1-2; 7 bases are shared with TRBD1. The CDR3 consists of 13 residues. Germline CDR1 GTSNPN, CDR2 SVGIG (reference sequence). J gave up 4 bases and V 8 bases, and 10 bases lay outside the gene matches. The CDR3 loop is CARKTGEIYGYTF. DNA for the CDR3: TGTGCCCGGAAAACAGGGGAAATCTATGGCTACACCTTC. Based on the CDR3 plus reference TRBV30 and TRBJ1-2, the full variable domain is SQTIHQWPATLVQPVGSPLSLECTVEGTSNPNLYWYRQAAGRGLQLLFYSVGIGQISSEVPQNLSASRPQDRQFILSSKKLLLSDSGFYLCARKTGEIYGYTFGSGTRLTVV.

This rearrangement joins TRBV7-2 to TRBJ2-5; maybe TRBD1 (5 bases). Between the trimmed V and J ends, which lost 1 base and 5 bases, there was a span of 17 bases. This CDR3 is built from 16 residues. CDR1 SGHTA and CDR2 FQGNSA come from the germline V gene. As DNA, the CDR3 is TGTGCCAGCAGCTTAGTTTTAGGGCAGGGTGGGGAGACCCAGTACTTC. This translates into CASSLVLGQGGETQYF.